This passage covers 25 T cell receptor beta chains from one sample sequenced in a study of shared clonotypes between healthy human individuals. The table came from immunoSEQ multiplex PCR; TCRdb's copy has only in-frame clones and leaves some out. Seen here are a few million clones, approximately 90% observed once, and the top ten hold around 0.14%. Input material: naive CD4+ T cells sorted from blood. Stated subset: CD45RA+ positively selected. These receptors were obtained from a man between 18 and 35 years old in good health.

The V call is TRBV7-6, the J call TRBJ2-1; D not certain. This CDR3 has 13 amino acids. Trimming removed 2 bases from V and 2 bases from J, with 4 bases in between. The germline gives CDR1 SGHVS, CDR2 FNYEAQ. The CDR3 protein is CASSLRAYNEQFF. CDR3 coding DNA: TGTGCCAGCAGCTTAAGGGCCTACAATGAGCAGTTCTTC.

This rearrangement joins TRBV10-3 to TRBJ2-7; a possible D gene is TRBD1 (5 bases). The V and J ends lost 1 base and 0 bases respectively, with 7 bases between them. The CDR3 has 14 residues. Germline V CDR1 and CDR2: ENHRY, SYGVKD. The CDR3 sequence: CAISEYQGSYEQYF. As DNA, the CDR3 is TGTGCCATCAGTGAGTACCAGGGCTCCTACGAGCAGTACTTC.

CDR3 DNA: TGCGCCAGCAGCCAAGATCCCGGGGTTAGCACAGATACGCAGTATTTT. Protein: CASSQDPGVSTDTQYF. The chain uses TRBV4-1 and TRBJ2-3; D might be TRBD2 (5 bases). Germline V lookup: CDR1 MGHRA, CDR2 YSYEKL. The V end lost 0 bases, the J end lost 0 bases, and 10 bases lay between the germline ends. The CDR3 is made up of 16 amino acids.

This sequence joins TRBV6-6 and TRBJ1-4; no clear D gene. CDR1 MNHNY and CDR2 SVGAGI come from the germline V gene (reference sequence). CDR3 length equals 11 residues. V lost 8 bases and J lost 7, with 8 bases in between. The CDR3 here is CASSMGEKLFF. CDR3 nucleotide sequence: TGTGCCAGCTCAATGGGTGAAAAACTGTTTTTT.

The gene calls are TRBV5-1 and TRBJ1-3; 7 nucleotides line up with TRBD1. The ends lost 4 bases at V and 9 bases at J; junction bases unmatched: 10. Germline CDR1 SGHRS, CDR2 YFSETQ. This CDR3 comprises 14 residues. The CDR3 sequence is CASSTTGDDGTIYF. In DNA form, the CDR3 reads TGCGCCAGCAGCACTACAGGGGACGACGGCACCATATATTTT.

J is TRBJ1-5 and V is TRBV18; D may be TRBD1 (6 bases). Trimming removed 0 bases at V and 8 bases at J, with 23 bases between. Germline assignment: CDR1 KGHSH and CDR2 LQKENI. CDR3 size: 18 residues. This CDR3 reads CASSPPVSSGELGKPQHF. The CDR3 coding sequence is TGTGCCAGCTCACCACCCGTATCTTCAGGGGAGCTCGGGAAGCCCCAGCATTTT.

This clone was seen a few times. The chain carries TRBV6-4 and TRBJ2-2; tentatively, D is TRBD1 or TRBD2 (5 bases each). CDR3 length: 17 amino acids. The V gene's germline CDR1 is MRHNA and CDR2 SNTAGT. V lost 4 bases and J lost 4, with 19 bases in between. The CDR3 region is CASSAWGEGATTGELFF. The CDR3 nucleotides read TGTGCCAGCAGTGCTTGGGGCGAGGGCGCGACCACCGGGGAGCTGTTTTTT.

The chain carries TRBV10-2 and TRBJ1-1; D is unresolved. This CDR3 has 13 amino acids. Germline CDR1 WSHSY, CDR2 SAAADI. Trimming cost V 0 bases and J 0 bases, with 2 bases left between them. The CDR3 reads CASSESVNTEAFF. The CDR3 DNA reads as TGCGCCAGCAGTGAGTCAGTGAACACTGAAGCTTTCTTT.

The gene calls are TRBV6-4 and TRBJ1-2; 9 positions agree with TRBD1. V shed 6 bases and J 7 bases; nucleotides not matched to a gene: 6. Germline V lookup: CDR1 MRHNA, CDR2 SNTAGT. CDR3 length: 13 amino acids. CDR3 in amino acids: CASRGDRALGYTF. CDR3 nucleotides: TGTGCCAGCAGGGGGGACAGGGCGCTTGGCTACACCTTC.

V is TRBV28 and J is TRBJ1-6; no definite D call. This CDR3 region has 17 residues. Trimming took 1 base from V and 6 from J, leaving 16 bases between them. From germline, CDR1 is MDHEN and CDR2 SYDVKM. This CDR3 is CASSLSVQFRGNSPLHF. The CDR3 bases are TGTGCCAGCAGTTTATCAGTGCAGTTCCGCGGTAATTCACCCCTCCACTTT.

The CDR3 region is CAWTGQGESEAFF. The DNA for the CDR3 is TGTGCCTGGACCGGACAGGGGGAATCTGAAGCTTTCTTT. The chain combines TRBV30 with TRBJ1-1, with 10 bases aligning to TRBD1. Germline loops: CDR1 GTSNPN, CDR2 SVGIG (reference sequence). The length of the CDR3 is 13 residues. V lost 4 bases, J lost 6 bases, and 5 bases stayed unmatched.

The chain has TRBV5-6 and TRBJ2-1, with D unclear. The germline gives CDR1 SGHDT, CDR2 YYEEEE. Trimming left V 4 bases short and J 4 bases short, with 6 bases between. This CDR3 is built from 12 residues. Here the CDR3 reads CASSPKYNEQFF. The CDR3 DNA is TGTGCCAGCAGCCCCAAGTACAATGAGCAGTTCTTC.

The chain has TRBV30 and TRBJ1-5; unclear D gene. CDR1 is GTSNPN and CDR2 is SVGIG in the germline V gene (reference sequence). With 0 bases removed from V and 3 bases from J, the gap between germline ends came to 9 bases. The CDR3 runs to 14 residues. Written as DNA, the CDR3 is TGTGCCTGGAGTGTACTATCGGTCAATCAGCCCCAGCATTTT. Residues: CAWSVLSVNQPQHF. Full variable domain (outside the CDR3, taken from reference TRBV30 and TRBJ1-5): SQTIHQWPATLVQPVGSPLSLECTVEGTSNPNLYWYRQAAGRGLQLLFYSVGIGQISSEVPQNLSASRPQDRQFILSSKKLLLSDSGFYLCAWSVLSVNQPQHFGDGTRLSIL.

The chain has TRBV19 and TRBJ2-2, with 7 bases fitting TRBD2. V lost 7 bases to trimming and J lost 0 bases; unmatched junction nucleotides: 5. The CDR3 loop spans 15 amino acids. Germline V CDR1 and CDR2: LNHDA, SQIVND (reference sequence). The CDR3 DNA sequence: TGTGCCAGTACATCTAGCGGTCCGAACACCGGGGAGCTGTTTTTT. Its protein is CASTSSGPNTGELFF. The full variable domain, its missing parts supplied by reference TRBV19 and TRBJ2-2, is DGGITQSPKYLFRKEGQNVTLSCEQNLNHDAMYWYRQDPGQGLRLIYYSQIVNDFQKGDIAEGYSVSREKKESFPLTVTSAQKNPTAFYLCASTSSGPNTGELFFGEGSRLTVL.

The rearrangement uses TRBV2 and TRBJ2-1; the match to TRBD2 covers 12 bases. CDR1 and CDR2 from the germline V gene are SNHLY and FYNNEI. V gave up 5 bases and J gave up 6 bases; unmatched junction bases: 5. The CDR3 spans 15 residues. As DNA, the CDR3 is TGTGCCAGCAGTCCGACTAGCGGGAGTACCAATGAGCAGTTCTTC. Translated, it gives CASSPTSGSTNEQFF.

The chain joins TRBV7-6 to TRBJ2-1; maybe TRBD2 (5 bases). The CDR3 consists of 14 residues. Germline loops: CDR1 SGHVS, CDR2 FNYEAQ. Deletions cut 0 bases from V and 7 bases from J, with 10 bases between. The CDR3 sequence is CASSLASSRNEQFF. CDR3 in DNA: TGTGCCAGCAGCTTAGCATCTAGCAGGAATGAGCAGTTCTTC.

The chain is built from TRBV7-9 and TRBJ2-3; 8 bases fit TRBD2. This CDR3 has 16 residues. Trimming removed 5 bases from V and 6 bases from J; junction bases left unmatched: 13. Per germline, CDR1 SEHNR and CDR2 FQNEAQ (reference sequence). CDR3 residues: CASSTPVRTSSDTQYF. The CDR3 DNA follows: TGTGCCAGCAGCACACCCGTGCGGACTAGCAGCGATACGCAGTATTTT.

The chain combines TRBV7-2 with TRBJ1-5; TRBD1 matches 8 bases. Germline V CDR1 and CDR2: SGHTA, FQGNSA. The CDR3 extends over 14 amino acids. Unmatched junction bases numbered 8, after V lost 5 bases and J lost 8 bases. CDR3 sequence reads: CASSKGQGYKPQHF. CDR3 bases: TGTGCCAGCAGCAAAGGACAGGGTTATAAGCCCCAGCATTTT.

This chain connects TRBV7-2 to TRBJ1-2; D might be TRBD1 (6 bases). Trimming shortened V by 5 bases and J by 5 bases, and 12 bases separated the two germline ends. CDR3 length equals 13 residues. Germline CDR1 SGHTA, CDR2 FQGNSA. This chain's CDR3 is CASSQDSAYGYTF. In nucleotides, the CDR3 is TGTGCCAGCAGCCAGGACAGCGCATATGGCTACACCTTC.

The chain carries TRBV13 and TRBJ2-1; 12 bases map to TRBD2. Germline V lookup: CDR1 PRHDT, CDR2 FYEKMQ (reference sequence). V was pared by 4 bases and J by 1 base, with 5 bases of the junction left unmatched. CDR3 size: 17 residues. The CDR3 coding sequence is TGTGCCAGCAGCTCTAAGACTAGCGGGAGATCCTACAATGAGCAGTTCTTC. This translates into CASSSKTSGRSYNEQFF.

The rearrangement joins TRBV5-1 to TRBJ1-2; no clear D. This CDR3 contains 12 residues. The V end was cut by 5 bases, the J end by 4 bases, with 9 bases between. Germline CDR1 and CDR2: SGHRS and YFSETQ. The CDR3 nucleotides read TGCGCCAGCAGGGGTTCGGGCTATGGCTACACCTTC. It encodes CASRGSGYGYTF.

This clone was seen once. The rearrangement links TRBV21-1 to TRBJ2-6. TRBV21-1 is given as a pseudogene. This CDR3 has 15 residues. CDR3 DNA sequence: TGTGCCAGCAGCAAAGGGGGAAGAGGGGCCAACGTCCTGACTTTC. Its protein product is CASSKGGRGANVLTF.

This clone appeared once. This rearrangement joins TRBV21-1 to TRBJ2-1; TRBD2, the table's D call, lacks a check against the DNA. TRBV21-1 is flagged as a pseudogene. The CDR3 contains 14 residues. CDR3 coding DNA: TGTGCCAGCAGCAAAGCCCGTCCTCCCAATGAGCAGTTCTTC. Amino acid sequence: CASSKARPPNEQFF.

The V and J genes are TRBV7-9 and TRBJ2-5, with TRBD2 matching 9 bases. The CDR3 loop spans 15 amino acids. Germline CDR1 is SEHNR and CDR2 is FQNEAQ (reference sequence). V was pared by 5 bases and J by 5 bases, with 9 bases of the junction left unmatched. The CDR3 region is CASSPAAGGGETQYF. The CDR3 DNA is TGTGCCAGCAGCCCGGCAGCGGGAGGTGGGGAGACCCAGTACTTC.

The CDR3: CASSPDSPTQQYF. The DNA of the CDR3 is TGTGCCAGCTCACCGGACAGTCCTACGCAGCAGTACTTC. J is TRBJ2-7 and V is TRBV18, with D possibly TRBD1 on 6 matching bases. Germline V gene sequence: CDR1 KGHSH, CDR2 LQKENI. Deletions cut 3 bases from V and 8 bases from J, with 14 bases between. The CDR3 runs to 13 residues.